The TCR beta chain under discussion was sequenced for a study of shared clonotypes between healthy human individuals. Broader study findings: Rarefaction gave evidence that sorted-subset sequencing remained incomplete despite large depth.

Assay: immunoSEQ multiplex PCR; the TCRdb copy retains only in-frame clones and omits some. Of 980,000 or so clones in the sample, 76% were seen once. This CDR3 is 14 amino acids long. V dropped 4 bases and J dropped 4 bases, with 15 bases sitting between them. Germline V CDR1 and CDR2: SGDLS, YYNGEE. Regarding this clone: The antigen is undetermined.

The chain employs TRBV9 and TRBJ2-7; D gene ambiguous. The sample comprised memory CD4+ T cells sorted from blood. Noted subset: CD45RA-negative fraction. The sequence came from a man aged 18 to 30 in good health. CDR3 sequence: CASSPRPEFYEQYF. The CDR3 DNA follows: TGTGCCAGCAGCCCACGTCCAGAGTTTTACGAGCAGTACTTC.